Below, 25 T cell receptor beta chains from the same sample are listed, as sequenced in a study of blood T cells in healthy people across ages. Through a sample-barcoded 5' primer and a J-beta primer mix, a second PCR was run for about 7 to 12 cycles. TCRdb recomputed calls from the 5' RACE reads with MiXCR, one row per CDR3 protein. The sample consists of over a million distinct CDR3 sequences, 45% of them appearing once. Sequencing input: blood. These receptors all come from a woman aged 55-70 years in good health.

This clonotype was found a few times. The V gene is TRBV5-1, the J gene TRBJ1-4; 8 bases are shared with TRBD1. V lost 4 bases, J lost 7 bases, and 9 bases stayed unmatched. CDR1 is SGHRS and CDR2 is YFSETQ in the germline V gene. The CDR3 contains 15 residues. CDR3 sequence (DNA): TGCGCCAGCAGCCCCCTGGACAGGGCGGGTGAAAAACTGTTTTTT. It is translated as CASSPLDRAGEKLFF.

The rearrangement uses TRBV20-1 and TRBJ2-7; a weak D match, TRBD2 (5 bases). The V end was cut by 6 bases, the J end by 1 base, with 16 bases between. Germline CDR1 and CDR2: DFQATT and SNEGSKA (reference sequence). This CDR3 is built from 14 residues. CDR3 nucleotide sequence: TGCAGTGCGAGTAGGGCTAGCAGGTCCTACGAGCAGTACTTC. Its translation: CSASRASRSYEQYF.

In its sample, this clonotype was seen a few times. The chain is built from TRBV12-3 or TRBV12-4 and TRBJ1-5; TRBD1 is a possible D gene (6 bases). The V end was cut by 2 bases, the J end by 4 bases, with 15 bases between. The CDR3 spans 16 residues. The CDR3 DNA follows: TGTGCCAGCAGTTTAAGTAGTTGGACAGTTAATCAGCCCCAGCATTTT. It specifies CASSLSSWTVNQPQHF.

The rearrangement links TRBV12-3 or TRBV12-4 to TRBJ2-7, with 8 positions matching TRBD2. This CDR3 contains 14 residues. Trimming at V came to 5 bases and at J to 3 bases, leaving 6 bases not matched to a gene. CDR3 region: CASSLYGGGYEQYF. CDR3 in DNA: TGTGCCAGCAGTCTCTACGGGGGGGGCTACGAGCAGTACTTC.

The table lists this clonotype with many counts. The chain has TRBV11-2 and TRBJ2-6; D is undetermined. V lost 0 bases and J 1 base, leaving 10 bases between the germline ends. The CDR3 spans 17 residues. The germline V gene has CDR1 SGHAT and CDR2 FQNNGV. The CDR3 coding sequence is TGTGCCAGCAGCTTAGAGCTTGGTCCATCTGGGGCCAACGTCCTGACTTTC. Its protein product is CASSLELGPSGANVLTF.

This chain connects TRBV2 to TRBJ1-2; D gene ambiguous. V was clipped by 2 bases and J by 2 bases, with 9 bases between them. The length of the CDR3 is 14 residues. Germline assignment: CDR1 SNHLY and CDR2 FYNNEI. CDR3 sequence: CASSELTVNYGYTF. The CDR3 nucleotides read TGTGCCAGCAGTGAACTGACGGTGAACTATGGCTACACCTTC.

Note on this clonotype: At one end, the junction sequence differs from germline, possibly due to a read error. DNA of the CDR3: TGTGCCAGCAACTTGGGCGGGAGGGCCGGTTACGAGCAGTACTTC. Protein sequence: CASNLGGRAGYEQYF. The V gene is TRBV5-4, the J gene TRBJ2-5, with TRBD2 matching over 9 bases. The J call may be mistaken, given a closer DNA end match to TRBJ2-7. CDR3 size: 15 residues. Germline lookup yields CDR1 SGHNT and CDR2 YYREEE (reference sequence).

This clonotype is a singleton in its sample. This rearrangement joins TRBV4-2 to TRBJ1-6, with 9 bases that match TRBD1. The CDR3 is 16 residues long. The germline V gene has CDR1 LGHNA and CDR2 YNFKEQ. With V trimmed by 0 bases and J by 10 bases, 7 bases remained unmatched. The CDR3 DNA sequence: TGTGCCAGCAGCCAAGAGGGGACAGGGATCGGATCACCCCTCCACTTT. Translated, it gives CASSQEGTGIGSPLHF.

The rearrangement joins TRBV3-1 to TRBJ2-7; TRBD1 agrees at 9 bases. CDR1 LGHDT and CDR2 YNNKEL come from the germline V gene (reference sequence). The CDR3 is made up of 15 amino acids. V was pared by 1 base and J by 0 bases, with 1 base of the junction left unmatched. The CDR3 DNA is TGTGCCAGCAGCCAAGCGACAGGGGGCTCCTACGAGCAGTACTTC. Its translation: CASSQATGGSYEQYF.

This clonotype was recorded a few times. The chain carries TRBV5-6 and TRBJ1-5; D gene ambiguous. From germline, CDR1 is SGHDT and CDR2 YYEEEE. The CDR3 is made up of 13 amino acids. Trimming took off 4 bases at V and 5 bases at J, with 10 bases between the two ends. The CDR3 loop reads CASSPGKYQPQHF. The DNA for the CDR3 is TGTGCCAGCAGCCCCGGGAAGTATCAGCCCCAGCATTTT.

This clonotype was picked up a small number of times. The V call is TRBV9, the J call TRBJ2-3; D remains ambiguous. The CDR3 consists of 14 residues. The V gene's germline CDR1 is SGDLS and CDR2 YYNGEE. V was cut by 0 bases and J by 2 bases, with 7 bases left in between. The CDR3 sequence is CASSVVGYTDTQYF. The CDR3 DNA sequence: TGTGCCAGCAGCGTAGTCGGGTACACAGATACGCAGTATTTT.

The genes are TRBV28 and TRBJ2-3; 10 positions agree with TRBD2. CDR1 MDHEN and CDR2 SYDVKM come from the germline V gene. The CDR3 sequence is 18 residues long. V dropped 4 bases and J dropped 0; count of bases not matched to a gene: 10. The CDR3 nucleotides are TGTGCCAGCAGTTCTCCCTCATCGACTAGCGGGAGCACAGATACGCAGTATTTT. This translates into CASSSPSSTSGSTDTQYF. The full variable domain, its missing parts supplied by reference TRBV28 and TRBJ2-3, is DVKVTQSSRYLVKRTGEKVFLECVQDMDHENMFWYRQDPGLGLRLIYFSYDVKMKEKGDIPEGYSVSREKKERFSLILESASTNQTSMYLCASSSPSSTSGSTDTQYFGPGTRLTVL.

This clonotype showed up just a few times. The chain couples TRBV29-1 to TRBJ2-1, with D unclear. Trimming left V 4 bases short and J 4 bases short, with 11 bases between. The CDR3 is 13 amino acids. Germline V CDR1 and CDR2: SQVTM, ANQGSEA. The DNA of the CDR3 is TGCAGCGTTGTGGTATCTCAGTACAATGAGCAGTTCTTC. Translated: CSVVVSQYNEQFF.

V gene TRBV10-3 combines with J gene TRBJ2-1; D may be TRBD1 or TRBD2 (5 bases each). Germline V gene sequence: CDR1 ENHRY, CDR2 SYGVKD. This CDR3 is built from 14 residues. Trimming stripped 6 bases from V and 8 bases from J, with 17 bases between. The CDR3 DNA follows: TGTGCCATCAGGGACACGACTCGAGGGGATGAGCAGTTCTTC. Protein sequence: CAIRDTTRGDEQFF.

This clonotype was recorded many times. The genes are TRBV5-1 and TRBJ2-7; a weak D match, TRBD1 (5 bases). Germline loops: CDR1 SGHRS, CDR2 YFSETQ. This CDR3 is 14 amino acids long. The V and J ends lost 0 bases and 3 bases respectively, with 10 bases between them. CDR3 coding DNA: TGCGCCAGCAGCTTGGACAGGCGATACTACGAGCAGTACTTC. As protein: CASSLDRRYYEQYF.

The chain is built from TRBV5-6 and TRBJ2-5; D possibly matches TRBD1 or TRBD2 (5 bases each). V lost 0 bases to trimming and J lost 2 bases, with 17 bases between them. Germline CDR1 and CDR2: SGHDT and YYEEEE. This CDR3 spans 17 amino acids. The CDR3 DNA sequence: TGTGCCAGCAGCTTGGGTCCGGGACGAGGTGGGCAAGAGACCCAGTACTTC. This sequence encodes CASSLGPGRGGQETQYF.

The chain is built from TRBV12-3 or TRBV12-4 and TRBJ1-2; D is possibly TRBD1 (5 bases). V gave up 7 bases and J gave up 8 bases, with 23 bases separating them. This CDR3 has 15 residues. CDR3 in amino acids: CASTREGPEGSGYTF. DNA of the CDR3: TGTGCCAGCACCCGAGAGGGGCCCGAAGGCTCCGGCTACACCTTC.

This clonotype was seen only a few times. This chain links TRBV9 with TRBJ2-3; D uncertain. V was cut by 6 bases and J by 7 bases, with 12 bases left in between. The CDR3 length is 12 residues. CDR1 and CDR2 (germline): SGDLS, YYNGEE. The CDR3 DNA follows: TGTGCCAGCATCCGGCCGGGTCATACGCAGTATTTT. Its translation: CASIRPGHTQYF.

In nucleotides, the CDR3 is TGTGCCAGCAGTTACCGGGACAGGACTAGGAACATTCAGTACTTC. Translation gives CASSYRDRTRNIQYF. V is TRBV6-5 and J is TRBJ2-4, with a tentative D call TRBD1 (8 bases). The length of the CDR3 is 15 residues. Germline V gene lookup returns CDR1 MNHEY and CDR2 SVGAGI. Trimming took 2 bases from V and 7 from J, leaving 15 bases between them.

The chain has TRBV6-2 or TRBV6-3 and TRBJ2-5; D gene uncertain. The DNA end favors TRBJ2-7, so the J call may be wrong. Looked up from germline, CDR1 is MNHEY and CDR2 is SVGEGT. The CDR3 covers 16 residues. In DNA, the CDR3 is TGTGCCAGCAGTTACTCTCAGGAACGTCCCAGGTTCGAGCAGTACTTC. This translates into CASSYSQERPRFEQYF.

The chain employs TRBV20-1 and TRBJ1-1, with 11 bases that match TRBD1. Per germline, CDR1 DFQATT and CDR2 SNEGSKA (reference sequence). This CDR3 has 16 amino acids. The V gene end was trimmed by 2 bases and the J gene end by 5 bases; junction bases not matched to a gene: 10. In DNA, the CDR3 is TGCAGTGCTAGACCCTTGGGACAGGGGGTGGAAACTGAAGCTTTCTTT. As protein: CSARPLGQGVETEAFF.

This clonotype occurred a few times. V gene TRBV4-2 combines with J gene TRBJ2-7, with 8 bases identical to TRBD2. This CDR3 has 19 amino acids. The V gene's germline CDR1 is LGHNA and CDR2 YNFKEQ. V dropped 0 bases and J dropped 1; count of bases not matched to a gene: 14. The CDR3 bases are TGTGCCAGCAGCCAAGATCTTCAAAGGGCTAGCGGGTGGTCCTACGAGCAGTACTTC. It specifies CASSQDLQRASGWSYEQYF.

The chain couples TRBV27 to TRBJ1-6; D unresolved. Germline-derived CDR1 and CDR2 are MNHEY and SMNVEV (reference sequence). Deletions cut 5 bases from V and 7 bases from J, with 6 bases between. The CDR3 runs 12 residues. CDR3 sequence reads: CASSRQNSPLHF. CDR3 DNA sequence: TGTGCCAGCAGTAGGCAGAATTCACCCCTCCACTTT.

The chain couples TRBV12-3 or TRBV12-4 to TRBJ2-3, with TRBD2 identical over 9 bases. With 0 bases clipped from V and 3 bases from J, the junction kept 7 bases outside the gene matches. This CDR3 is 17 amino acids long. The chain's CDR3 is CASSLAQAGGPTDTQYF. As DNA, the CDR3 is TGTGCCAGCAGTTTAGCGCAGGCGGGGGGGCCTACAGATACGCAGTATTTT.

In regard to this clonotype: The junction departs from germline at one end; a sequencing error may be responsible. The rearrangement uses TRBV5-6 and TRBJ2-4; D gene uncertain. TRBJ2-5 explains the end of the DNA better; the J call may be wrong. The germline CDR1 and CDR2 sequences are SGHDT and YYEEEE. The length of the CDR3 is 13 residues. CDR3 sequence: CASSSFDHETQYF. The CDR3 DNA sequence: TGTGCCAGCAGCTCGTTCGACCACGAGACCCAGTACTTC.